This T cell receptor beta chain was sequenced for a study of blood T cell repertoires in COVID-19. Background on the study: Acute-phase and convalescent COVID-19 samples originated in the United States, Italy and Spain. T cells, B-cell-depleted T cells, or PBMCs provided the cDNA or gDNA that served as material.

Clones were read by immunoSEQ multiplex PCR, and TCRdb kept only the in-frame ones, dropping some. This sample has 150,000 or so clones, with 85% to 90% found just once. This CDR3 comprises 15 residues. CDR1 and CDR2 from the germline V gene are LGHDT and YNNKEL (reference sequence). Trimming at V came to 3 bases and at J to 3 bases, leaving 4 bases not matched to a gene. Input material: peripheral blood. The V and J genes are TRBV3-1 (or the pseudogene TRBV3-2) and TRBJ2-2, with TRBD1 matching 7 bases. This receptor was taken from an elderly man with acute or convalescent COVID-19. The CDR3 DNA reads as TGTGCCAGCAGCCATTCCGGGACAGACACCGGGGAGCTGTTTTTT. Amino acid sequence: CASSHSGTDTGELFF.